This T cell receptor (beta chain) comes out of a study of T cell changes during pregnancy in multiple sclerosis. Data came from immunoSEQ multiplex PCR; TCRdb stores just in-frame clones and leaves some out. Of 95,000 to 100,000 clones in the sample, 75% to 95% were seen once. Unmatched junction bases numbered 8, after V lost 7 bases and J lost 2 bases. The CDR3 totals 14 residues. CDR1 is LNHDA and CDR2 is SQIVND in the germline V gene (reference sequence). The sequence came from a female donor with multiple sclerosis, enrolled in a pregnancy study. Specimen: peripheral blood, collected in the second trimester of pregnancy. This chain connects TRBV19 to TRBJ2-7, with TRBD1 matching 7 bases. DNA of the CDR3: TGTGCCAGTAAGGACAGGACTGGTGCCTACGAGCAGTACTTC. The encoded protein is CASKDRTGAYEQYF. Full variable domain (outside the CDR3, taken from reference TRBV19 and TRBJ2-7): DGGITQSPKYLFRKEGQNVTLSCEQNLNHDAMYWYRQDPGQGLRLIYYSQIVNDFQKGDIAEGYSVSREKKESFPLTVTSAQKNPTAFYLCASKDRTGAYEQYFGPGTRLTVT.